One sample yielded the 7 T cell receptor beta chains listed below, sequenced in a study of blood T cell repertoires in COVID-19. Generated by immunoSEQ multiplex PCR, the TCRdb table keeps only in-frame clones and is missing some. The profile shows over 200,000 clones, 65% to 90% of them singletons. Source material: peripheral blood. These receptors were obtained from a human donor in a cohort sampled during active COVID-19.

This chain links TRBV18 with TRBJ2-7; 9 bases are shared with TRBD1. The CDR3 totals 15 residues. The germline CDR1 and CDR2 sequences are KGHSH and LQKENI. Trimming took 6 bases from V and 4 from J; bases not matched to a gene: 10. The CDR3 loop reads CASSARTGAAYEQYF. The CDR3 DNA sequence: TGTGCCAGCTCCGCAAGGACAGGGGCGGCGTACGAGCAGTACTTC.

This clone has a handful of counts. The chain links TRBV19 to TRBJ2-1; maybe TRBD2 (6 bases). The CDR3 runs to 15 residues. Germline CDR1 LNHDA, CDR2 SQIVND (reference sequence). The V end was cut by 5 bases, the J end by 12 bases, with 23 bases between. As DNA, the CDR3 is TGTGCCAGTAGTCCGGGACTGCAACCTACTCGCACGCAGTTCTTC. Its protein is CASSPGLQPTRTQFF.

CDR3 nucleotides: TGTGCCAGCAGCCCGGGACAGGGGCCAGATACGCAGTATTTT. Its translation: CASSPGQGPDTQYF. This chain links TRBV7-9 with TRBJ2-3, with 10 positions matching TRBD1. This CDR3 spans 14 amino acids. The V segment lost 5 bases and the J segment 4 bases; nucleotides outside the gene matches: 3. The germline V gene encodes CDR1 SEHNR and CDR2 FQNEAQ (reference sequence).

CDR3 amino acids: CASSSGLAGRADTQYF. The CDR3 region has the DNA TGTGCCAGCAGCTCGGGACTAGCGGGAAGGGCAGATACGCAGTATTTT. The chain recombines TRBV7-2 with TRBJ2-3; 13 bases line up with TRBD2. This CDR3 is built from 16 residues. Germline CDR1 and CDR2: SGHTA and FQGNSA. With V trimmed by 4 bases and J by 4 bases, 5 bases remained unmatched.

This clone was seen a handful of times. The chain uses TRBV28 and TRBJ1-3; TRBD1 matches 10 bases. Germline trimming cut 7 bases from V and 16 bases from J; bases unmatched to any gene: 10. This CDR3 region has 12 residues. Germline V gene sequence: CDR1 MDHEN, CDR2 SYDVKM. Here the CDR3 reads CASTGVGTGEYF. The CDR3 DNA follows: TGTGCCAGCACCGGGGTGGGGACAGGGGAGTATTTT.

The J gene is TRBJ2-2, the V gene TRBV7-9, with a tentative D call TRBD1 (6 bases). V lost 5 bases and J lost 4, with 11 bases in between. The CDR3 length is 14 residues. Germline loops: CDR1 SEHNR, CDR2 FQNEAQ (reference sequence). The CDR3, as DNA: TGTGCCAGCAGCCGAACAGGGATCACCGGGGAGCTGTTTTTT. It specifies CASSRTGITGELFF.

The genes are TRBV5-5 and TRBJ2-7, with TRBD2 as a possible D gene (5 bases). The CDR3 contains 14 residues. In germline, CDR1 is SGHKS, CDR2 YYEKEE (reference sequence). Between the trimmed V and J ends, which lost 0 bases and 3 bases, there was a span of 10 bases. The CDR3 protein is CASSLEASYYEQYF. CDR3 sequence (DNA): TGTGCCAGCAGCTTGGAAGCTAGCTACTACGAGCAGTACTTC.